This is a list of T cell receptor beta chains from one sample in a study of T cell responses to AZD1222 COVID-19 vaccine. Using immunoSEQ multiplex PCR, the repertoire was profiled, and TCRdb retains in-frame clones only, with some absent. There are about 100,000 clones in the sample; around 89% occur only once, and roughly 2.7% lies in the top ten. The sequencing used peripheral blood, collected 28 days after the second AZD1222 dose. The receptors originated from an adult who received the AZD1222 COVID-19 vaccine. Each CDR3 is given with its conserved first and last residue. Each record gives: J gene, V gene, clone size, D gene, CDR3 protein, CDR3 DNA. A D gene is named only where the DNA matches it firmly. Where a row states a size, it is once, few, many or the class of an expanded clone; other rows omit it.

TRBJ2-7 TRBV7-2 few NA CASSATATYEQYF TGTGCCAGCAGCGCTACAGCGACGTACGAGCAGTACTTC
TRBJ1-1 TRBV4-2 NA TRBD1 CASSQGGTGVEAFF TGTGCCAGCAGCCAAGGCGGGACAGGGGTGGAAGCTTTCTTT
TRBJ2-1 TRBV5-1 NA TRBD2 CASSPTSGSYNEQFF TGCGCCAGCAGCCCAACTAGCGGGAGCTACAATGAGCAGTTCTTC
TRBJ1-2 TRBV11-2 NA NA CASRPQGLGGYTF TGTGCCAGCAGGCCGCAGGGGTTGGGTGGCTACACCTTC
TRBJ2-5 TRBV19 NA TRBD1 CASSIDRGVTQYF TGTGCCAGTAGTATCGACAGGGGGGTCACCCAGTACTTC
TRBJ1-3 TRBV4-3 NA NA CASSQDTGGNTIYF TGCGCCAGCAGCCAAGATACTGGTGGAAACACCATATATTTT
TRBJ2-1 TRBV5-8 NA NA CASSVLTGSGYNEQFF TGTGCCAGCAGCGTACTAACAGGGTCGGGGTACAATGAGCAGTTCTTC
TRBJ2-1 TRBV3-1/TRBV3-2 NA NA CASSQDRGTAMYNEQFF TGTGCCAGCAGCCAAGATCGGGGGACAGCTATGTACAATGAGCAGTTCTTC
TRBJ2-3 TRBV6-5 NA NA CATRQGTDTQYF TGTGCCACCAGACAGGGCACAGATACGCAGTATTTT
TRBJ1-4 TRBV19 NA NA CASRGGNEKLFF TGTGCCAGTAGGGGAGGTAATGAAAAACTGTTTTTT
TRBJ2-1 TRBV30 NA NA CAWSDGEGANYEQFF TGTGCCTGGAGTGACGGGGAAGGGGCGAATTATGAGCAGTTCTTC
TRBJ2-1 TRBV11-3 NA TRBD2 CASSLSGNSYNEQFF TGTGCCAGCAGCCTTAGCGGGAACTCCTACAATGAGCAGTTCTTC
TRBJ1-5 TRBV20-1 once NA CSASELVGRPPWPQHF TGCAGTGCTAGTGAACTGGTGGGGCGCCCACCATGGCCCCAGCATTTT
TRBJ2-7 TRBV5-4 NA NA CASSPSGTSYEQYF TGTGCCAGCAGCCCTTCCGGGACCAGCTACGAGCAGTACTTC
TRBJ2-7 TRBV6-5 few TRBD1 CASSYSRTGDSYEQYF TGTGCCAGCAGTTACTCCCGGACAGGGGACTCCTACGAGCAGTACTTC
TRBJ2-7 TRBV5-4 NA TRBD2 CASSSNRGGGENYEQYF TGTGCCAGCAGCTCTAACCGTGGGGGAGGGGAGAACTACGAGCAGTACTTC
TRBJ1-2 TRBV6-5 NA NA CASSTSGPNYGYTF TGTGCCAGTTCGACGTCGGGGCCTAACTATGGCTACACCTTC
TRBJ1-3 TRBV7-3 few TRBD1 CASSLTGQGAGNTIYF TGTGCCAGCAGCTTAACGGGGCAGGGGGCAGGAAACACCATATATTTT
TRBJ2-4 TRBV6-5 NA TRBD2 CASSYSSGAIQYF TGTGCCAGCAGTTACTCGAGCGGGGCCATTCAGTACTTC
TRBJ1-5 TRBV3-1/TRBV3-2 NA TRBD1 CASSLNQGGQPQHF TGTGCCAGCAGCCTAAACCAGGGGGGGCAGCCCCAGCATTTT
TRBJ1-1 TRBV5-6 NA NA CASSLEMAGAEAFF TGTGCCAGCAGCTTGGAGATGGCGGGGGCTGAAGCTTTCTTT
TRBJ2-1 TRBV18 NA NA CASSLLSGSQGEQFF TGTGCCAGCTCACTTCTCTCGGGATCGCAGGGTGAGCAGTTCTTC
TRBJ1-1 TRBV29-1 NA NA CSVEVRRSMNTEAFF TGCAGCGTTGAAGTTCGCCGCAGTATGAACACTGAAGCTTTCTTT
TRBJ2-5 TRBV19 NA NA CASSIGGRETQYF TGTGCCAGTAGTATCGGGGGACGAGAGACCCAGTACTTC
TRBJ1-6 TRBV30 once NA CAWSPGTIPNSPLHF TGTGCCTGGAGTCCCGGTACGATCCCTAATTCACCCCTCCACTTT
TRBJ1-1 TRBV19 NA NA CASRGLGGHTEAFF TGTGCCAGTAGGGGACTGGGAGGGCACACTGAAGCTTTCTTT
TRBJ2-5 TRBV7-6 NA TRBD2 CASSLILAGATLQETQYF TGTGCCAGCAGCTTAATTCTAGCGGGGGCCACCCTCCAAGAGACCCAGTACTTC
TRBJ1-5 TRBV19 NA TRBD1 CASGPVRTGSSQPQHF TGTGCCAGTGGCCCGGTTAGGACAGGCAGTAGTCAGCCCCAGCATTTT
TRBJ2-5 TRBV5-1 NA TRBD2 CASSTDWGLAGEETQYF TGCGCCAGCAGCACCGACTGGGGACTAGCGGGGGAAGAGACCCAGTACTTC
TRBJ2-3 TRBV7-6 once TRBD2 CASSRLSGGSTDTQYF TGTGCCAGCAGCCGCCTTAGCGGGGGGAGCACAGATACGCAGTATTTT
TRBJ1-1 TRBV11-1 NA NA CASSSLGSTAEAFF TGTGCCAGCAGCTCCCTCGGGTCGACGGCTGAAGCTTTCTTT
TRBJ2-3 TRBV5-1 NA NA CASSLLISGGTDTQYF TGCGCCAGCAGCTTGCTAATCTCGGGGGGCACAGATACGCAGTATTTT
TRBJ1-2 TRBV5-4 NA NA CASSWGAASNYGYTF TGTGCCAGCAGCTGGGGGGCAGCCTCTAACTATGGCTACACCTTC
TRBJ1-1 TRBV13 NA NA CASSYQGDGEAFF TGTGCCAGCAGTTACCAGGGTGATGGTGAAGCTTTCTTT
TRBJ1-1 TRBV27 NA TRBD1 CASSQRQGSIAEAFF TGTGCCAGCAGTCAGCGACAGGGTTCTATCGCTGAAGCTTTCTTT
TRBJ1-4 TRBV2 NA NA CASRIWVTNEKLFF TGTGCCAGCCGTATATGGGTAACTAATGAAAAACTGTTTTTT
TRBJ1-6 TRBV2 NA NA CASSESRTVYNSPLHF TGTGCCAGCAGTGAAAGCCGGACAGTTTATAATTCACCCCTCCACTTT
TRBJ2-2 TRBV4-1 NA TRBD2 CASSQDLLAGPTGELFF TGCGCCAGCAGCCAAGATCTCCTAGCGGGACCCACCGGGGAGCTGTTTTTT
TRBJ2-3 TRBV27 NA TRBD2 CASSSPGLATRFTDTQYF TGTGCCAGCAGTTCACCGGGACTAGCGACACGGTTCACAGATACGCAGTATTTT
TRBJ2-1 TRBV11-2 once NA CASSLVLAYNEQFF TGTGCCAGCAGCTTAGTACTAGCTTACAATGAGCAGTTCTTC
TRBJ1-2 TRBV5-5 once TRBD1 CASSGAGGGPYGYTF TGTGCCAGCAGCGGAGCAGGGGGCGGCCCCTATGGCTACACCTTC
TRBJ1-1 TRBV6-5 once NA CASSRGLGRNTEAFF TGTGCCAGCAGCCGAGGCTTGGGCCGGAACACTGAAGCTTTCTTT
TRBJ2-3 TRBV11-2 NA NA CASSLEPSVGDTQYF TGTGCCAGCAGCTTAGAGCCTTCTGTGGGAGATACGCAGTATTTT
TRBJ1-6 TRBV18 NA NA CASSPRGDDSPLHF TGTGCCAGCTCCCCTCGGGGGGATGATTCACCCCTCCACTTT
TRBJ2-1 TRBV11-2 NA NA CASSLGHSTYNEQFF TGTGCCAGCAGCTTGGGACATTCGACCTACAATGAGCAGTTCTTC